This entry is about one TCR beta chain. One junction end does not reproduce the germline sequence, and a read error may be involved. Germline values: CDR1 SEHNR, CDR2 FQNEAQ (reference sequence). This CDR3 comprises 12 residues. The source of the sample is a study of cytomegalovirus exposure and HLA in healthy donors. Study in general: Early on, a data release was issued that held roughly 84 million unique TCRs from HLA-typed donors.

The PCR had 60 Vbeta and 13 Jbeta primers. TCRdb keeps only in-frame clones here, not all; method: immunoSEQ multiplex PCR. The table records 150,000 to 200,000 clones, less than 85% of them present only once. The origin of this receptor is a man aged 18 to 29 in good health and CMV-seronegative. The material sequenced was PBMCs. The chain carries TRBV7-9 and TRBJ1-1; D call uncertain. The DNA for the CDR3 is TGTTCCAGCAGTATCCCCGGTCGGGAAGCTTTCTTT. Translation gives CSSSIPGREAFF.